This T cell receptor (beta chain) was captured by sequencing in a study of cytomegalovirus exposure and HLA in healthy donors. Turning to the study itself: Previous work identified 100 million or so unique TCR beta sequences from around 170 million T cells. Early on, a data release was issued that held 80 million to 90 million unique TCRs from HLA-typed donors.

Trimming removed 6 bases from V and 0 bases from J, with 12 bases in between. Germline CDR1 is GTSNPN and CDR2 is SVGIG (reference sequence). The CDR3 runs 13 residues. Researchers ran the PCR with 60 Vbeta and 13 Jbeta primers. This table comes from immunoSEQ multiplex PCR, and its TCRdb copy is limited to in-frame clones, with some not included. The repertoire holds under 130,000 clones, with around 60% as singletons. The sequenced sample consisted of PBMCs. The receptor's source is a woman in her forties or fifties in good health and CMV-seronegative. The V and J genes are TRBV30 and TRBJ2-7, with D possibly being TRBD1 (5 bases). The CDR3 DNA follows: TGTGCCTGTCAAGGGGTTGACTCCTACGAGCAGTACTTC. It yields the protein CACQGVDSYEQYF.